These T cell receptor beta chains were read from a single sample in a study of blood T cells in healthy people across ages. TCRdb recomputed calls from the 5' RACE reads with MiXCR, one row per CDR3 protein. Of 920,000 or so distinct CDR3 sequences listed, under 45% were seen once; the top ten hold 18%. The sequencing sample was made of blood. Receptors were obtained from a woman between 55 and 75 years old in good health. Both conserved end residues are part of each CDR3. D genes are given only for firm matches. Where a row states a size, it is once, few, many or the class of an expanded clone; other rows omit it.

CDR3	DNA	size	D	V	J
CASSFPTSGDTQYF	TGTGCCAGCAGTTTCCCCACTAGCGGAGATACGCAGTATTTT	few	TRBD2	TRBV28	TRBJ2-3
CASSLIAGERNEQYF	TGTGCCAGCAGTTTAATAGCGGGAGAGAGGAACGAGCAGTACTTC	few	TRBD2	TRBV28	TRBJ2-7
CASSVDATEQYF	TGTGCCAGCTCGGTCGACGCCACCGAGCAGTACTTC	NA	NA	TRBV18	TRBJ2-7
CASSPAAYGYTF	TGTGCCAGCTCACCTGCGGCTTATGGCTACACCTTC	NA	NA	TRBV18	TRBJ1-2
CASRPPEGFEQYF	TGTGCCAGCAGGCCACCTGAGGGGTTCGAGCAGTACTTC	NA	NA	TRBV27	TRBJ2-7
CAISKTDNTEAFF	TGTGCCATCAGCAAGACCGATAACACTGAAGCTTTCTTT	NA	NA	TRBV10-3	TRBJ1-1
CASSDTGNRDTQYF	TGTGCCAGCAGCGACACAGGGAATCGAGATACGCAGTATTTT	few	NA	TRBV9	TRBJ2-3
CASSTGRNNQPQHF	TGTGCCAGCAGCACCGGACGGAACAATCAGCCCCAGCATTTT	NA	NA	TRBV5-6	TRBJ1-5
CASSPAQGINYGYTF	TGTGCCAGCTCACCAGCGCAGGGGATCAACTATGGCTACACCTTC	NA	NA	TRBV18	TRBJ1-2
CASSPGTGGQPQHF	TGTGCCAGCAGTCCCGGGACAGGGGGTCAGCCCCAGCATTTT	many	TRBD1	TRBV7-2	TRBJ1-5